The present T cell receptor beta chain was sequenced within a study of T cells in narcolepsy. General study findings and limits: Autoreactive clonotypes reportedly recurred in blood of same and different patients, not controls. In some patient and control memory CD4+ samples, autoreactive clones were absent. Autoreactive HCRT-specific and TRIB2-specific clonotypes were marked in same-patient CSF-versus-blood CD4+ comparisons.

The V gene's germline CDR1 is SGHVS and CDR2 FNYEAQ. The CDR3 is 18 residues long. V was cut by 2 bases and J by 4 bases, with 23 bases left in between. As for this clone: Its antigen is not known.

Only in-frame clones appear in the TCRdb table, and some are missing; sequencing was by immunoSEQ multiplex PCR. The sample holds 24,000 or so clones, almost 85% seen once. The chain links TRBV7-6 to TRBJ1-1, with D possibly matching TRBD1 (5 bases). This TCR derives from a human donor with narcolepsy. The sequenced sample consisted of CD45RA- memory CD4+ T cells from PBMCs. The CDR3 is CASSLRDDRPGGSTEAFF. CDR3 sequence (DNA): TGTGCCAGCAGCTTAAGGGACGACCGACCGGGAGGGAGCACTGAAGCTTTCTTT.